The 19 T cell receptor beta chains presented below share a single source sample, sequenced in a study of OX40 agonist ivuxolimab in advanced cancers. Libraries were prepared by immunoSEQ multiplex PCR; TCRdb keeps only in-frame clonotypes and omits some of them. Of tens of thousands of clones detected, about 81% appear once; the ten largest clones hold roughly a fifth. The sequencing used CD4+ or CD8+ T cells sorted from blood, collected in a trial of the OX40 agonist ivuxolimab. The receptors were sampled from an adult with an advanced solid tumor such as melanoma, head and neck, liver or kidney cancer.

This chain links TRBV10-3 with TRBJ1-2; no clear D. In germline, CDR1 is ENHRY, CDR2 SYGVKD. The CDR3 has 12 residues. The ends were cut back, 8 bases at V and 2 bases at J, with 9 bases in the middle. The CDR3 coding sequence is TGTGCCATCGCGTTGGAAAACTATGGCTACACCTTC. Translated, it gives CAIALENYGYTF.

This chain uses TRBV5-1 with TRBJ2-1, with 9 bases aligning to TRBD2. V dropped 0 bases and J dropped 4; count of bases not matched to a gene: 5. Looked up from germline, CDR1 is SGHRS and CDR2 is YFSETQ. CDR3 length equals 16 residues. The CDR3 protein is CASSLELAGRYNEQFF. CDR3 bases: TGCGCCAGCAGCTTGGAACTAGCGGGCCGATACAATGAGCAGTTCTTC.

Here the CDR3 DNA reads TGTGCCAGCAGTTTTCTGGGGACAGAAAACACTGAAGCTTTCTTT. It specifies CASSFLGTENTEAFF. The chain recombines TRBV28 with TRBJ1-1, with 7 bases aligning to TRBD1. CDR1 MDHEN and CDR2 SYDVKM come from the germline V gene. This CDR3 comprises 15 residues. J lost 2 bases, V lost 3 bases, and 6 bases had no gene match.

The CDR3: CASSRGQGGTYEQYF. The CDR3 coding sequence is TGTGCCAGCAGCCGTGGACAGGGCGGTACCTACGAGCAGTACTTC. The V gene is TRBV9, the J gene TRBJ2-7; 8 nucleotides align to TRBD1. V trimming: 4 bases; J trimming: 2 bases; junction bases outside the gene matches: 8. There are 15 residues in the CDR3. The germline gives CDR1 SGDLS, CDR2 YYNGEE.

The rearrangement joins TRBV2 to TRBJ2-7; TRBD2 matches 14 bases. Per germline, CDR1 SNHLY and CDR2 FYNNEI. There are 18 residues in the CDR3. J gave up 1 base and V 4 bases, and 9 bases lay outside the gene matches. CDR3 coding DNA: TGTGCCAGCAGTGGTCGACTAGCGGGAGGGCCAAGGTCCTACGAGCAGTACTTC. Translation: CASSGRLAGGPRSYEQYF.

The chain employs TRBV6-1 and TRBJ1-5; D is undetermined. Germline V gene sequence: CDR1 MNHNS, CDR2 SASEGT. The CDR3 contains 14 residues. V gave up 5 bases and J gave up 0 bases, with 8 bases separating them. The CDR3 coding sequence is TGTGCCAGCAGTATCCTAGATAGCAATCAGCCCCAGCATTTT. The encoded protein is CASSILDSNQPQHF.

The rearrangement joins TRBV6-4 to TRBJ2-3; D may be TRBD2 (5 bases). With 0 bases removed from V and 1 base from J, the gap between germline ends came to 5 bases. Germline V gene data show CDR1 as MRHNA and CDR2 as SNTAGT. CDR3 size: 14 residues. Here the CDR3 DNA reads TGTGCCAGCAGTGACTCGAGGGGCACAGATACGCAGTATTTT. It translates to CASSDSRGTDTQYF.

The CDR3 DNA is TGTGCCAGCAGCTTGAACAAGCAGAAACTGTTTTTT. Translated, it gives CASSLNKQKLFF. The V gene is TRBV5-4, the J gene TRBJ1-4, with D uncertain. The V gene lost 1 base and the J gene lost 11 bases, with 9 bases spanning the gap. CDR3 length: 12 amino acids. CDR1 and CDR2 from the germline V gene are SGHNT and YYREEE (reference sequence).

The rearrangement joins TRBV2 to TRBJ2-3; 12 bases align to TRBD2. This CDR3 comprises 14 residues. CDR1 SNHLY and CDR2 FYNNEI come from the germline V gene. V lost 8 bases and J lost 3; bases outside the gene matches: 3. CDR3 loop: CASQTSGSTDTQYF. As DNA, the CDR3 is TGTGCCAGCCAGACTAGCGGGAGTACAGATACGCAGTATTTT. The variable domain in full, completed from reference TRBV2 and TRBJ2-3, reads EPEVTQTPSHQVTQMGQEVILRCVPISNHLYFYWYRQILGQKVEFLVSFYNNEISEKSEIFDDQFSVERPDGSNFTLKIRSTKLEDSAMYFCASQTSGSTDTQYFGPGTRLTVL.

The J gene is TRBJ1-6, the V gene TRBV28; D ambiguous. V lost 5 bases to trimming and J lost 4 bases, with 12 bases between them. This CDR3 is 15 amino acids long. The germline gives CDR1 MDHEN, CDR2 SYDVKM. CDR3 in amino acids: CASSKMQSYNSPLHF. CDR3 DNA: TGTGCCAGCAGTAAGATGCAGAGTTATAATTCACCCCTCCACTTT.

The table lists this clone with a few counts. This rearrangement joins TRBV9 to TRBJ2-3; D remains unclear. V dropped 3 bases and J dropped 1 base, with 15 bases sitting between them. CDR1 and CDR2 (germline): SGDLS, YYNGEE. The CDR3 has 16 amino acids. The CDR3 reads CASSGSDWLGTDTQYF. The CDR3, as DNA: TGTGCCAGCAGCGGTTCCGACTGGCTAGGCACAGATACGCAGTATTTT.

CDR3 region: CASSYSKRDTDTQYF. The CDR3 region has the DNA TGTGCCAGCAGTTACTCGAAGCGGGACACAGATACGCAGTATTTT. V gene TRBV6-5 combines with J gene TRBJ2-3; 7 nucleotides align to TRBD2. V lost 0 bases, J lost 2 bases, and 2 bases stayed unmatched. Germline assignment: CDR1 MNHEY and CDR2 SVGAGI. This CDR3 spans 15 amino acids.

This chain connects TRBV18 to TRBJ2-6; 7 bases align to TRBD1. Germline CDR1 is KGHSH and CDR2 is LQKENI. V trimming: 1 base; J trimming: 0 bases; junction bases outside the gene matches: 12. The length of the CDR3 is 20 residues. The CDR3 DNA follows: TGTGCCAGCTCACCACTATCGAGGGGGCTCCGCGCCTCTGGGGCCAACGTCCTGACTTTC. Translating gives CASSPLSRGLRASGANVLTF.

This clone was detected only once. The chain employs TRBV11-1 and TRBJ2-4, with D tentatively TRBD1 or TRBD2 (5 bases each). Germline V gives CDR1 SGHAT, CDR2 FQDESV (reference sequence). The CDR3 runs 13 residues. V lost 5 bases, J lost 9 bases, and 14 bases lay in between. CDR3 sequence (DNA): TGTGCCAGCAGCGACTCGGGACGTATCATTCAGTACTTC. Amino acids: CASSDSGRIIQYF.

To note about this clone: Relative to the germline gene, one junction end is altered; a read error may explain this. The rearrangement links TRBV11-2 to TRBJ2-6, with D possibly TRBD1 on 7 matching bases. The CDR3 extends over 12 amino acids. CDR1 is SGHAT, CDR2 FQNNGV, per germline. The CDR3 region has the DNA TGTGCCAATTCCCAGGGGGGCAACGTCCTGACTTTC. Translation: CANSQGGNVLTF.

This clone was recorded only once. J is TRBJ1-2 and V is TRBV7-8; D may be TRBD1 (6 bases). The CDR3 has 15 amino acids. V gave up 5 bases and J gave up 4 bases, with 17 bases separating them. Germline lookup yields CDR1 SGHVS and CDR2 FQNEAQ. CDR3 sequence: CASSIRTVGVYGYTF. CDR3 nucleotide sequence: TGTGCCAGCAGCATCCGGACAGTGGGGGTCTATGGCTACACCTTC.

This chain links TRBV4-2 with TRBJ1-1, with TRBD1 as a possible D gene (5 bases). This CDR3 has 17 residues. Germline V lookup: CDR1 LGHNA, CDR2 YNFKEQ. V was trimmed by 1 base and J by 1 base, leaving 16 bases between them. The CDR3 DNA reads as TGTGCCAGCAGCCAAGTTGGGGCAGGGTTGGGGAACACTGAAGCTTTCTTT. Translated: CASSQVGAGLGNTEAFF.

CDR3 amino acids: CASSVAGTEETQYF. The CDR3, as DNA: TGTGCCAGCAGCGTAGCAGGGACTGAAGAGACCCAGTACTTC. V usage is TRBV9 and J usage is TRBJ2-5; TRBD2 is a possible D gene (6 bases). Trimming shortened V by 0 bases and J by 3 bases, and 9 bases separated the two germline ends. The CDR3 has 14 amino acids. CDR1 and CDR2 (germline): SGDLS, YYNGEE.

The rearrangement joins TRBV11-2 to TRBJ2-7; tentative D call: TRBD2 (6 bases). Germline loops: CDR1 SGHAT, CDR2 FQNNGV. The V and J ends lost 5 bases and 2 bases respectively, with 10 bases between them. The CDR3 extends over 13 amino acids. The CDR3 nucleotides are TGTGCCAGCAGCCCGGGGGACCCCTACGAGCAGTACTTC. Its translation is CASSPGDPYEQYF.